The 4 T cell receptor beta chains below all came from one sample that was sequenced in a study of a mutant IDH1 vaccine in newly diagnosed glioma (dated by TCRdb to the early 2020s). Library preparation used the immunoSEQ multiplex PCR assay. TCRdb obtained this table from immuneACCESS and retained in-frame rearrangements with V and J assigned. These tables miss some clones; where compared with another copy, unresolved V genes account for less than half of the shortfall, and the remainder is unexplained. The sample table lists roughly 110,000 clones, around 90% of them with a count of one. The ten biggest clones cover 0.5% to 0.65% of the sample. The time point label on this specimen signifies: week 11, during vaccination. Each vaccine dose was 300 ug of a 20-mer mutant IDH1 peptide in Montanide, given subcutaneously with topical imiquimod. What these receptors recognize is not known. This specimen was PBMCs, taken from a glioma patient whose treatment included an IDH1 peptide vaccine. The receptors come from a woman aged 45-59 years with glioma.

The chain's CDR3 is CASSANRGQGEQYF. For the CDR3, the DNA is TGTGCCAGCAGCGCCAACAGGGGCCAGGGCGAGCAGTACTTC. This rearrangement joins TRBV6-1 to TRBJ2-7; TRBD1 matches at 7 bases. Trimming at V came to 6 bases and at J to 6 bases, leaving 11 bases not matched to a gene. Germline CDR1 is MNHNS and CDR2 is SASEGT. The CDR3 sequence is 14 residues long.

J is TRBJ2-1 and V is TRBV5-1, with TRBD2 matching 13 bases. The CDR3 covers 15 residues. Germline CDR1 is SGHRS and CDR2 is YFSETQ. Trimming cost V 10 bases and J 2 bases; bases outside gene matches: 6. CDR3 loop: CAVAGLAGTYNEQFF. CDR3 coding DNA: TGCGCCGTCGCGGGACTAGCGGGAACCTACAATGAGCAGTTCTTC. Using reference TRBV5-1 and TRBJ2-1 for the parts outside the CDR3, the full variable domain is KAGVTQTPRYLIKTRGQQVTLSCSPISGHRSVSWYQQTPGQGLQFLFEYFSETQRNKGNFPGRFSGRQFSNSRSEMNVSTLELGDSALYLCAVAGLAGTYNEQFFGPGTRLTVL.

V usage is TRBV9 and J usage is TRBJ1-1; the match to TRBD1 covers 8 bases. Losses at the gene ends were 3 bases for V and 1 base for J; bases not matched to a gene: 2. Per the germline V gene, CDR1 is SGDLS and CDR2 is YYNGEE. There are 14 residues in the CDR3. CDR3 coding DNA: TGTGCCAGCAGCGCCGGACAGGGGAACACTGAAGCTTTCTTT. Translated, it gives CASSAGQGNTEAFF. The full variable domain, in which reference TRBV9 and TRBJ1-1 provide the parts outside the CDR3, is DSGVTQTPKHLITATGQRVTLRCSPRSGDLSVYWYQQSLDQGLQFLIQYYNGEERAKGNILERFSAQQFPDLHSELNLSSLELGDSALYFCASSAGQGNTEAFFGQGTRLTVV.

The chain employs TRBV11-2 and TRBJ1-4, with TRBD1 matching over 8 bases. Germline V gene sequence: CDR1 SGHAT, CDR2 FQNNGV. This CDR3 spans 15 amino acids. V lost 1 base and J lost 8; bases outside the gene matches: 6. The CDR3 bases are TGTGCCAGCAGCTTAGCTGCGACAGGGGACGAAAAACTGTTTTTT. As protein: CASSLAATGDEKLFF.